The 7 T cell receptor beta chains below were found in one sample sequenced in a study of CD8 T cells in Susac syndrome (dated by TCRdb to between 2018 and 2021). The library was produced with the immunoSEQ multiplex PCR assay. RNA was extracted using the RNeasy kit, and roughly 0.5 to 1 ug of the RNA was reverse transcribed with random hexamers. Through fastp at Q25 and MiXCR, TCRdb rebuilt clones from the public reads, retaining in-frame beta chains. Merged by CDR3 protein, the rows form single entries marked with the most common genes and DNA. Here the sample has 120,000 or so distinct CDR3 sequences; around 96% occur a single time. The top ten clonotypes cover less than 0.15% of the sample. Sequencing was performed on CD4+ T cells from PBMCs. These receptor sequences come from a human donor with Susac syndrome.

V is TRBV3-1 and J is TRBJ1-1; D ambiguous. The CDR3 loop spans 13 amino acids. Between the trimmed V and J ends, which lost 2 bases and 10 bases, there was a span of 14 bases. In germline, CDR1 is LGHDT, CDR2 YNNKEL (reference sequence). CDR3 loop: CASSQLVGGLAFF. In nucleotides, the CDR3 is TGTGCCAGCAGCCAACTCGTGGGAGGGTTAGCTTTCTTT.

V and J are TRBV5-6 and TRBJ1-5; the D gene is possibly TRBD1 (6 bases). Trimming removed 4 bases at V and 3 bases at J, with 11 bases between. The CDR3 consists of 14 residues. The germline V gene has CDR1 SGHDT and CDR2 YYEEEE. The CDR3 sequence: CASSPTGNNQPQHF. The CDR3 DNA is TGTGCCAGCAGCCCGACAGGTAACAATCAGCCCCAGCATTTT.

CDR3 residues: CASSTGTGNEQFF. The CDR3 nucleotides are TGTGCCAGCAGCACCGGGACAGGGAATGAGCAGTTCTTC. The chain employs TRBV9 and TRBJ2-1, with 9 nucleotides matching TRBD1. Germline values: CDR1 SGDLS, CDR2 YYNGEE. The CDR3 spans 13 residues. The ends lost 4 bases at V and 7 bases at J; junction bases unmatched: 3.

This chain's CDR3 is CASSLGGVGSRQETQYF. In DNA form, the CDR3 reads TGCGCCAGCAGCTTGGGGGGCGTGGGGAGTCGACAAGAGACCCAGTACTTC. The chain combines TRBV5-1 with TRBJ2-5; TRBD1 or TRBD2 may be the D gene (5 bases each). Germline CDR1 and CDR2: SGHRS and YFSETQ. V shed 0 bases and J shed 2 bases, with 17 bases lying between them. The CDR3 has 17 residues. Combining the CDR3 with reference TRBV5-1 and TRBJ2-5 gives the whole variable domain KAGVTQTPRYLIKTRGQQVTLSCSPISGHRSVSWYQQTPGQGLQFLFEYFSETQRNKGNFPGRFSGRQFSNSRSEMNVSTLELGDSALYLCASSLGGVGSRQETQYFGPGTRLLVL.

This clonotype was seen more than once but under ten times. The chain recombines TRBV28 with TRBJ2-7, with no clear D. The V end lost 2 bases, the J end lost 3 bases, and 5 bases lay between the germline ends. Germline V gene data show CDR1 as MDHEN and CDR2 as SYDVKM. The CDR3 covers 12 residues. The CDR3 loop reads CASSLGLYEQYF. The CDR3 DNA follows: TGTGCCAGCAGTTTAGGCCTCTACGAGCAGTACTTC.

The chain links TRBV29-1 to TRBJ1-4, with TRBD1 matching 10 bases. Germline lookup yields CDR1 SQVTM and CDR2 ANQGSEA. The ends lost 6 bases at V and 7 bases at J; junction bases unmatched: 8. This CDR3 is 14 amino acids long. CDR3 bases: TGCAGCGTCCTCGGACAGGGGGATGGTGAAAAACTGTTTTTT. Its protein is CSVLGQGDGEKLFF.

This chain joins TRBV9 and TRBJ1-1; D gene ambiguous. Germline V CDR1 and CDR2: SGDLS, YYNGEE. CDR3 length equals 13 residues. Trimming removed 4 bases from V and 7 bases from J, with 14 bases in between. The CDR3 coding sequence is TGTGCCAGCAGCCCGGACTTTGTGGGTGAAGCTTTCTTT. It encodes CASSPDFVGEAFF.